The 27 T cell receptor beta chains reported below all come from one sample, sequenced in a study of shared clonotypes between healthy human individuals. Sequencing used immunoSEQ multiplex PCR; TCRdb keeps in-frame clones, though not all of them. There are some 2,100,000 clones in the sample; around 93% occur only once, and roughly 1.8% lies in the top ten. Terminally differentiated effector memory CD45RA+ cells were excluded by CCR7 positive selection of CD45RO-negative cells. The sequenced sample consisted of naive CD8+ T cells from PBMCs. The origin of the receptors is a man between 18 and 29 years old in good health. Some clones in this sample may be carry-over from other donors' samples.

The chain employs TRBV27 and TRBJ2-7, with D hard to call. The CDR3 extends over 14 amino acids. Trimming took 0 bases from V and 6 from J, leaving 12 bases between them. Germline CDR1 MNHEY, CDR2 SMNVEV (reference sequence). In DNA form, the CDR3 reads TGTGCCAGCAGTTTATCCCCCCTTCGGCCCGAGCAGTACTTC. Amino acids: CASSLSPLRPEQYF.

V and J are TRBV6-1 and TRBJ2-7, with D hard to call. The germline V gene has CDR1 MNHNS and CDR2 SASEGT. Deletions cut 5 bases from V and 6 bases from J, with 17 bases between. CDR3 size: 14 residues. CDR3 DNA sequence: TGTGCCAGCAGTCGGTTAGTGGAGTCCGGCGAGCAGTACTTC. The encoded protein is CASSRLVESGEQYF.

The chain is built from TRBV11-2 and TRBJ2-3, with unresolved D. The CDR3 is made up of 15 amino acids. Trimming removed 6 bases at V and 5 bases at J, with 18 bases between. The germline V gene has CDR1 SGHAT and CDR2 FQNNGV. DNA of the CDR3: TGTGCCAGCAGACAAGGCAGGCAGCGAGGAGATACGCAGTATTTT. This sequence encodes CASRQGRQRGDTQYF.

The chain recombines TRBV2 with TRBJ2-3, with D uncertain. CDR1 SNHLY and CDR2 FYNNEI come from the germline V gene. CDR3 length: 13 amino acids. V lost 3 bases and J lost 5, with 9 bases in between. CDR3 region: CASSDGLVDTQYF. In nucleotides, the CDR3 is TGTGCCAGCAGTGACGGATTGGTAGATACGCAGTATTTT.

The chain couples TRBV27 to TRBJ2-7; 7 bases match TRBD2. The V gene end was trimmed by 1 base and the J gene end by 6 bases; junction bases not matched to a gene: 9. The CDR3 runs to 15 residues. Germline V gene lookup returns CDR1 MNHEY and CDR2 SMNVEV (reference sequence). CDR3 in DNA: TGTGCCAGCAGTTTATACGGGGAGGGCCGTGGCGAGCAGTACTTC. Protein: CASSLYGEGRGEQYF.

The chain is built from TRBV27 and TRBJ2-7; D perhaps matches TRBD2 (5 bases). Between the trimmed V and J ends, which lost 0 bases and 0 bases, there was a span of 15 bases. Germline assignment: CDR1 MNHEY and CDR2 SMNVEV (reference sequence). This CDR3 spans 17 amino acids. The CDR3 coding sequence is TGTGCCAGCAGTTTATCAGAGGGCCAGGCCCACTCCTACGAGCAGTACTTC. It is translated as CASSLSEGQAHSYEQYF.

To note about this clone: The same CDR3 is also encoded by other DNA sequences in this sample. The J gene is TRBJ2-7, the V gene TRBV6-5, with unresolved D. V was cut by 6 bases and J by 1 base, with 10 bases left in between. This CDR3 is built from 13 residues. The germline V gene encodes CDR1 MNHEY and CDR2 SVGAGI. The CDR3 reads CASSPRVSYEQYF. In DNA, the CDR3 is TGTGCCAGCAGCCCACGGGTATCCTACGAGCAGTACTTC.

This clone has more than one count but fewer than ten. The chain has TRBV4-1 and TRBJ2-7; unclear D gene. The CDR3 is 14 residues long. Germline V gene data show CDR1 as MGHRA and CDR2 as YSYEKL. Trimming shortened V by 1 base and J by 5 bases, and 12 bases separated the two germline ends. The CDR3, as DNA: TGCGCCAGCAGCCAAGGCCCCGCCCCCGACGAGCAGTACTTC. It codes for CASSQGPAPDEQYF.

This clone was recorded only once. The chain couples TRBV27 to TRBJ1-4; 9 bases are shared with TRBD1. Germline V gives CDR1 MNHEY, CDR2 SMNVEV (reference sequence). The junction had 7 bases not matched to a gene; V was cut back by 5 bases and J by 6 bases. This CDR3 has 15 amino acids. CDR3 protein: CASSPTGTGYEKLFF. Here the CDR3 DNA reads TGTGCCAGCAGTCCCACCGGGACAGGGTATGAAAAACTGTTTTTT. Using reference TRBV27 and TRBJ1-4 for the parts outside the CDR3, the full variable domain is EAQVTQNPRYLITVTGKKLTVTCSQNMNHEYMSWYRQDPGLGLRQIYYSMNVEVTDKGDVPEGYKVSRKEKRNFPLILESPSPNQTSLYFCASSPTGTGYEKLFFGSGTQLSVL.

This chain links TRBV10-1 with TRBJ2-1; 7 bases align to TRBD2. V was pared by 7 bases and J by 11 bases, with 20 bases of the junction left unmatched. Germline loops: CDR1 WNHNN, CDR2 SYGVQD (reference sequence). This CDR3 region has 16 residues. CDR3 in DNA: TGCGCCAGCAAATCCTCTGGGGGGAAAACTAGCGTACAGCAGTTCTTC. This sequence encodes CASKSSGGKTSVQQFF.

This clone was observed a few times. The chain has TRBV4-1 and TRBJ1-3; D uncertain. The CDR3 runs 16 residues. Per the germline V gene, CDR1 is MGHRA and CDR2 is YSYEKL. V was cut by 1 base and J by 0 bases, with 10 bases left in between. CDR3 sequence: CASSQARTSSGNTIYF. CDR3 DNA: TGCGCCAGCAGCCAAGCTCGGACGAGCTCTGGAAACACCATATATTTT.

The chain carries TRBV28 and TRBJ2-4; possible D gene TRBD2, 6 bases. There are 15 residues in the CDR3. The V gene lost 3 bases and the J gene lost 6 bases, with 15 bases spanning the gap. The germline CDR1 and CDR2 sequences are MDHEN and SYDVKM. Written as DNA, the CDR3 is TGTGCCAGCAGTTTCGCTCGGGGGAGTAGAAACATTCAGTACTTC. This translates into CASSFARGSRNIQYF.

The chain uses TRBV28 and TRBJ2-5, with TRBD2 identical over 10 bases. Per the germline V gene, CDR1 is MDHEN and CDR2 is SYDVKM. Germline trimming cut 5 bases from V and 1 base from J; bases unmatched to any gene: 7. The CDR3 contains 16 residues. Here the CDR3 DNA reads TGTGCCAGCAGTCCCCTACTAGCGGGGATCCAAGAGACCCAGTACTTC. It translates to CASSPLLAGIQETQYF.

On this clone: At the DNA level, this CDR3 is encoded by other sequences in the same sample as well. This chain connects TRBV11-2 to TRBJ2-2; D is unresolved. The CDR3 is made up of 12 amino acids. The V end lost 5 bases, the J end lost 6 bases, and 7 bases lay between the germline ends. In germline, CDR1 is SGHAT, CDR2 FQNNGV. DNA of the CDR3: TGTGCCAGCAGCCTGATCCCCGGGGAGCTGTTTTTT. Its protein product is CASSLIPGELFF.

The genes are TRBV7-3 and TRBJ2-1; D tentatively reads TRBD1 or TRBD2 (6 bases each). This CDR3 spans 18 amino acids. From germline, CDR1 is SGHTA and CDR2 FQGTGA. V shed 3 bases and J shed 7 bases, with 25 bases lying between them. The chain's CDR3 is CASSFIGGMAGSKNEQFF. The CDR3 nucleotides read TGTGCCAGCAGCTTTATTGGGGGCATGGCGGGATCGAAGAATGAGCAGTTCTTC.

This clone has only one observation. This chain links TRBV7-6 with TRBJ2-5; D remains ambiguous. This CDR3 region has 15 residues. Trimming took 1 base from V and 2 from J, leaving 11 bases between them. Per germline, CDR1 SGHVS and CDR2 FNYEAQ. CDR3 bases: TGTGCCAGCAGCTTAGTAATGCGGCGGCAAGAGACCCAGTACTTC. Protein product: CASSLVMRRQETQYF.

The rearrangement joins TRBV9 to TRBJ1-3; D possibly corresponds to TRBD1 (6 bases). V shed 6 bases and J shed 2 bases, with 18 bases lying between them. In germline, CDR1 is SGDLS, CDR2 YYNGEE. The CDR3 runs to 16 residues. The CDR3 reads CASNRARDTPGNTIYF. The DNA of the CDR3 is TGTGCCAGCAATCGGGCGCGGGACACTCCTGGAAACACCATATATTTT.

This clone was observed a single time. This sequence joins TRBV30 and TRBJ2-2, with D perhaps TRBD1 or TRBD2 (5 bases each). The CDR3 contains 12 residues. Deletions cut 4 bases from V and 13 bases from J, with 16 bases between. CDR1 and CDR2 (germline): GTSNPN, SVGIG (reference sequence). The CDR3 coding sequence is TGTGCCTGGACCTACGCCGGGGCGGGGCTGTTTTTT. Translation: CAWTYAGAGLFF.

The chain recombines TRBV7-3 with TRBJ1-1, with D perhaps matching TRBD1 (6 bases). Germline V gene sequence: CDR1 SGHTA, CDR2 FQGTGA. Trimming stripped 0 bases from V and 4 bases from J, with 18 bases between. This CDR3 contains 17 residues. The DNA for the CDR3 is TGTGCCAGCAGCTTAACCATCATCACAGGGCGCGGCACTGAAGCTTTCTTT. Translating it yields CASSLTIITGRGTEAFF.

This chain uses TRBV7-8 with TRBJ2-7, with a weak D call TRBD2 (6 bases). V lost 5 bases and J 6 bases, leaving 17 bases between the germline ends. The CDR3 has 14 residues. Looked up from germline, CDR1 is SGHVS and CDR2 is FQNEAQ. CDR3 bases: TGTGCCAGCAGCCTGCGGGATGCGCTTGGCGAGCAGTACTTC. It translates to CASSLRDALGEQYF. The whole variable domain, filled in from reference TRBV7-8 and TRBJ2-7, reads GAGVSQSPRYKVAKRGQDVALRCDPISGHVSLFWYQQALGQGPEFLTYFQNEAQLDKSGLPSDRFFAERPEGSVSTLKIQRTQQEDSAVYLCASSLRDALGEQYFGPGTRLTVT.

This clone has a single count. The CDR3 loop is CASSSGTSGRGPPGQETQYF. The CDR3 DNA is TGCGCCAGCAGCTCCGGGACTAGCGGGAGGGGGCCGCCGGGGCAAGAGACCCAGTACTTC. The chain joins TRBV5-1 to TRBJ2-5; 16 bases are shared with TRBD2. The V gene's germline CDR1 is SGHRS and CDR2 YFSETQ. Germline trimming cut 3 bases from V and 2 bases from J; bases unmatched to any gene: 13. The length of the CDR3 is 20 residues.

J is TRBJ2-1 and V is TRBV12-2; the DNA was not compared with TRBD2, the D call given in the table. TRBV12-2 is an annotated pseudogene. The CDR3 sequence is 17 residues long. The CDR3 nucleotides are TGTGCAAGTCGCTTTTGGTCCGGGATCGGTTCCTACAATGAGCAGTTCTTC. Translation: CASRFWSGIGSYNEQFF.

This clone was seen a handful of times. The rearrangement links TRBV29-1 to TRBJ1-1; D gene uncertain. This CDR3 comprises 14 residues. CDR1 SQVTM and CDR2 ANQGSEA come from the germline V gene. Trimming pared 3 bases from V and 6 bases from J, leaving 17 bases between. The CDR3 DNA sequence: TGCAGCGTTGACGGGCCCCACGGTAGGGCTGAAGCTTTCTTT. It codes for CSVDGPHGRAEAFF.

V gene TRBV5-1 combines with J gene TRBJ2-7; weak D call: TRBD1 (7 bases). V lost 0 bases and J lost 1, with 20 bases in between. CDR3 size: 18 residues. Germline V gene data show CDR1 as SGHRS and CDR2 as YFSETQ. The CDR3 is CASSLAWGAEGASYEQYF. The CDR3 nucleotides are TGCGCCAGCAGCTTGGCATGGGGTGCGGAGGGGGCGTCCTACGAGCAGTACTTC.

The CDR3 bases are TGTGCCAGCAGCCCTATAACTAGCGGAGGCGGGCAGTACTTC. Its translation: CASSPITSGGGQYF. The chain recombines TRBV27 with TRBJ2-7; 8 bases are a match to TRBD2. Germline CDR1 MNHEY, CDR2 SMNVEV (reference sequence). After removal of 6 bases from V and 9 bases from J, the junction contained 13 bases not matched to a gene. CDR3 length: 14 amino acids.

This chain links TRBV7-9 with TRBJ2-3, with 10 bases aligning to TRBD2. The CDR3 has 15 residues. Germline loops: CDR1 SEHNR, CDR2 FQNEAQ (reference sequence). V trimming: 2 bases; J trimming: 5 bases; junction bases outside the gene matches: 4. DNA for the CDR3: TGTGCCAGCAGCTTACCTAGCGGGAGTCAAGATACGCAGTATTTT. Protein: CASSLPSGSQDTQYF.

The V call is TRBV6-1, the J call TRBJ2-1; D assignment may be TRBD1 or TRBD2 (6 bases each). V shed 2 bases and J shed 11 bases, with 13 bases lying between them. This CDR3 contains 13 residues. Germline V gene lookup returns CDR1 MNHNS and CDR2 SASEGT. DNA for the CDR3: TGTGCCAGCAGTGAAATGGGGGGCGGGAAGCAGTTCTTC. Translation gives CASSEMGGGKQFF.